This T cell receptor beta chain was recorded in a study of cytomegalovirus exposure and HLA in healthy donors. Overall study: Unique TCRs numbering some 93 million, obtained from HLA-typed donors, made up an early data release.

Whole-study findings and limits: Analyzed later, association rates of TCRs varied across HLA loci, with DRB1 most and HLA-C fewest. Being indistinguishable, some V segments were excluded, TRBV6-2 and TRBV6-3 among them.

A note on this clone: Its antigen is unknown.

Primers included in the PCR were 60 Vbeta and 13 Jbeta primers. TCRdb keeps only in-frame clones here, not all; method: immunoSEQ multiplex PCR. The sample contains 45,000 to 70,000 clones, roughly 80% of which appear only once. CDR3 length equals 13 residues. With 2 bases removed from V and 6 bases from J, the gap between germline ends came to 7 bases. Germline assignment: CDR1 KGHSH and CDR2 LQKENI. Sequenced material: PBMCs. The gene calls are TRBV18 and TRBJ2-2, with a tentative D call TRBD2 (6 bases). This TCR was recovered from a young man in good health and CMV-seronegative. In DNA form, the CDR3 reads TGTGCCAGCTCACCAAGGGAGGCCGGGGAGCTGTTTTTT. Translated, it gives CASSPREAGELFF.